A selection of T cell receptor beta chains follows, all from one sample in a study of Ad26.COV2.S vaccination and SARS-CoV-2 variants. Profiled with immunoSEQ multiplex PCR; TCRdb holds only in-frame clones, not every one. The table lists more than 400,000 clones, about 90% of them singletons. The specimen comprised peripheral blood, sampled in a trial of Ad26.COV2.S vaccine versus placebo. These receptor sequences come from a person between 18 and 65 years old who received the Ad26.COV2.S COVID-19 vaccine or a placebo. The CDR3 runs from the conserved cysteine through the conserved F or W. The D gene is left open where the match is weak.

J	D	V	length	CDR3	DNA
TRBJ2-7	-	TRBV7-8	14	CASSLRSSSYEQYF	TGTGCCAGCAGCCTAAGAAGCTCCTCCTACGAGCAGTACTTC
TRBJ2-2	-	TRBV7-9	15	CASSLGPASAGELFF	TGTGCCAGCAGCTTAGGGCCAGCTTCAGCCGGGGAGCTGTTTTTT
TRBJ1-6	-	TRBV15	20	CATSRDTSGAGWGQASPLHF	TGTGCCACCAGCAGAGATACAAGCGGGGCAGGTTGGGGGCAAGCTTCACCCCTCCACTTT
TRBJ2-1	TRBD2	TRBV7-2	17	CASSLRPLAGEKNEQFF	TGTGCCAGCAGCTTAAGACCGCTAGCGGGAGAAAAAAATGAGCAGTTCTTC
TRBJ2-5	-	TRBV7-3	15	CASSPPKGSQETQYF	TGTGCCAGCAGCCCCCCGAAGGGCAGTCAAGAGACCCAGTACTTC
TRBJ1-1	-	TRBV7-9	14	CASSADSLNTEAFF	TGTGCCAGCAGCGCCGACAGCCTGAACACTGAAGCTTTCTTT
TRBJ2-1	TRBD1	TRBV5-1	15	CASSPGTGVWNEQFF	TGCGCCAGCAGCCCCGGGACAGGGGTATGGAATGAGCAGTTCTTC
TRBJ2-7	TRBD2	TRBV19	15	CASSILAGEVYEQYF	TGTGCCAGTAGTATTCTAGCGGGGGAGGTCTACGAGCAGTACTTC
TRBJ1-5	TRBD1	TRBV9	20	CASSVVLYRGKYISNQPQHF	TGTGCCAGCAGCGTAGTGTTGTACAGGGGAAAGTATATAAGCAATCAGCCCCAGCATTTT
TRBJ2-5	-	TRBV24-1	13	CATSDPYEETQYF	TGTGCCACCAGTGACCCTTATGAGGAGACCCAGTACTTC
TRBJ1-2	-	TRBV29-1	12	CSVSQGGYGYTF	TGCAGCGTCTCCCAGGGAGGCTATGGCTACACCTTC
TRBJ2-4	TRBD2	TRBV24-1	15	CATSDFPGGGNIQYF	TGTGCCACCAGTGATTTTCCGGGAGGGGGAAACATTCAGTACTTC
TRBJ1-5	TRBD1	TRBV19	15	CASSPRTGRDQPQHF	TGTGCCAGTAGTCCCCGGACAGGGAGAGATCAGCCCCAGCATTTT
TRBJ1-1	-	TRBV6-2/TRBV6-3	14	CASSYSKGNTEAFF	TGTGCCAGCAGTTACTCGAAAGGGAACACTGAAGCTTTCTTT
TRBJ2-1	TRBD1	TRBV7-3	15	CASSQGQGWVDEQFF	TGTGCCAGCAGCCAAGGACAGGGGTGGGTGGATGAGCAGTTCTTC
TRBJ2-1	TRBD2	TRBV7-3	17	CASSLRGLAGGYNEQFF	TGTGCCAGCAGCTTACGCGGACTAGCGGGAGGCTACAATGAGCAGTTCTTC
TRBJ1-1	-	TRBV7-2	12	CASSFSNTEAFF	TGTGCCAGCAGCTTTTCGAACACTGAAGCTTTCTTT